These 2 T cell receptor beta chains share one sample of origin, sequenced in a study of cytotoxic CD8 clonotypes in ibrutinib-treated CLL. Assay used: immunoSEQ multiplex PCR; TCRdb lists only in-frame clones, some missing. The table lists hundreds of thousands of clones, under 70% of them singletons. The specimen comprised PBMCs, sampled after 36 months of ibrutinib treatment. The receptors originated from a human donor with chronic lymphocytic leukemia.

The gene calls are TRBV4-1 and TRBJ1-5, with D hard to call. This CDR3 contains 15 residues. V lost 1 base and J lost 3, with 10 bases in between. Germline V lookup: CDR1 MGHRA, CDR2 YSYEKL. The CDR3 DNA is TGCGCCAGCAGCCAAGTATGGCAGTACAATCAGCCCCAGCATTTT. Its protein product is CASSQVWQYNQPQHF.

The CDR3 loop reads CASSSKTASGLTYEQYF. The CDR3 bases are TGTGCCAGCAGCTCCAAAACCGCAAGCGGGTTAACCTACGAGCAGTACTTC. The V gene is TRBV5-4, the J gene TRBJ2-7; D perhaps matches TRBD2 (6 bases). Trimming shortened V by 3 bases and J by 2 bases, and 21 bases separated the two germline ends. The CDR3 length is 17 residues. In germline, CDR1 is SGHNT, CDR2 YYREEE (reference sequence).